These 22 T cell receptor beta chains originate from one sample sequenced in a study of cytomegalovirus exposure and HLA in healthy donors. PCR used 60 Vbeta primers and 13 Jbeta primers. The assay was immunoSEQ multiplex PCR, and TCRdb's table has in-frame clones only and misses some. The data contain 150,000 to 200,000 clones, around 80% of them singletons. Specimen: PBMCs. The receptors shown here come from a woman between 35 and 50 years old in good health and CMV-seronegative.

To note about this clone: One junction end disagrees with the germline gene, perhaps due to a read error. V usage is TRBV7-7 and J usage is TRBJ2-5; 7 bases agree with TRBD1. Per the germline V gene, CDR1 is SSHAT and CDR2 is FNYEAQ (reference sequence). The CDR3 sequence is 15 residues long. In DNA, the CDR3 is TGTGCTAGCAGCCCCAGACAGGGTCTTAGAGAGACCCAGTACTTC. Amino acid sequence: CASSPRQGLRETQYF. The full variable domain, in which reference TRBV7-7 and TRBJ2-5 provide the parts outside the CDR3, is GAGVSQSPRYKVTKRGQDVTLRCDPISSHATLYWYQQALGQGPEFLTYFNYEAQPDKSGLPSDRFSAERPEGSISTLTIQRTEQRDSAMYRCASSPRQGLRETQYFGPGTRLLVL.

The chain uses TRBV28 and TRBJ2-5, with a possible D match to TRBD1 (7 bases). The V gene's germline CDR1 is MDHEN and CDR2 SYDVKM. Trimming stripped 6 bases from V and 5 bases from J, with 19 bases between. The CDR3 is made up of 15 amino acids. The CDR3 is CASSITGEVGETQYF. The DNA of the CDR3 is TGTGCCAGCAGCATTACAGGGGAGGTGGGGGAGACCCAGTACTTC.

The CDR3 spells CASSFAGGSYNEQFF. The CDR3 DNA reads TGTGCCAGCAGTTTCGCGGGAGGCTCCTACAATGAGCAGTTCTTC. This rearrangement joins TRBV27 to TRBJ2-1; 8 bases match TRBD2. In germline, CDR1 is MNHEY, CDR2 SMNVEV (reference sequence). This CDR3 is 15 amino acids long. Germline trimming cut 3 bases from V and 0 bases from J; bases unmatched to any gene: 1.

CDR3 amino acids: CASSLTGTEYGYTF. The DNA of the CDR3 is TGTGCCAGCAGTTTGACCGGGACAGAGTATGGCTACACCTTC. The genes are TRBV28 and TRBJ1-2, with 7 bases that match TRBD1. The trim removed 3 bases at V and 5 bases at J, leaving 6 bases unmatched. This CDR3 comprises 14 residues. Germline V gene lookup returns CDR1 MDHEN and CDR2 SYDVKM.

This clone came up many times. This chain uses TRBV29-1 with TRBJ1-1; D uncertain. The length of the CDR3 is 14 residues. Trimming shortened V by 6 bases and J by 7 bases, and 21 bases separated the two germline ends. The germline V gene encodes CDR1 SQVTM and CDR2 ANQGSEA. Written as DNA, the CDR3 is TGCAGCGTCAAACCGCAATCTATGGTGAGTGAAGCTTTCTTT. It encodes CSVKPQSMVSEAFF.

The rearrangement joins TRBV5-1 to TRBJ2-1, with 8 positions matching TRBD2. The length of the CDR3 is 17 residues. Germline CDR1 and CDR2: SGHRS and YFSETQ. J lost 7 bases, V lost 4 bases, and 16 bases had no gene match. The CDR3 spells CASSALAGLWRVNEQFF. DNA for the CDR3: TGCGCCAGCAGCGCCCTAGCGGGCCTTTGGAGGGTGAATGAGCAGTTCTTC.

There are a few counts of this clone. V is TRBV19 and J is TRBJ1-1; D is unresolved. CDR3 size: 15 residues. Looked up from germline, CDR1 is LNHDA and CDR2 is SQIVND (reference sequence). The V gene lost 7 bases and the J gene lost 2 bases, with 17 bases spanning the gap. CDR3 sequence reads: CASIVAEGFNTEAFF. The CDR3 coding sequence is TGTGCCAGTATCGTGGCCGAGGGATTTAACACTGAAGCTTTCTTT.

This sequence joins TRBV5-6 and TRBJ1-2, with 9 bases matching TRBD1. CDR1 and CDR2 (germline): SGHDT, YYEEEE. The CDR3 runs to 16 residues. V lost 4 bases to trimming and J lost 7 bases; unmatched junction nucleotides: 14. In nucleotides, the CDR3 is TGTGCCAGCAGCCCCGTGACCGGGACAGGGACGGGTGGCTACACCTTC. Protein: CASSPVTGTGTGGYTF. The full variable domain, with the rest looked up from reference TRBV5-6 and TRBJ1-2, is DAGVTQSPTHLIKTRGQQVTLRCSPKSGHDTVSWYQQALGQGPQFIFQYYEEEERQRGNFPDRFSGHQFPNYSSELNVNALLLGDSALYLCASSPVTGTGTGGYTFGSGTRLTVV.

The genes are TRBV13 and TRBJ2-7; 7 bases match TRBD1. V dropped 5 bases and J dropped 4; count of bases not matched to a gene: 11. This CDR3 spans 15 amino acids. Germline CDR1 reads PRHDT; CDR2 reads FYEKMQ (reference sequence). This CDR3 reads CASSPRQGPFYEQYF. Here the CDR3 DNA reads TGTGCCAGCAGCCCACGACAGGGCCCGTTTTACGAGCAGTACTTC.

This clone was seen a few times. The chain couples TRBV11-2 to TRBJ2-3; TRBD2 agrees at 10 bases. This CDR3 region has 18 residues. The germline V gene encodes CDR1 SGHAT and CDR2 FQNNGV. V lost 3 bases, J lost 0 bases, and 9 bases stayed unmatched. The CDR3 is CASSLRASGGSSTDTQYF. In nucleotides, the CDR3 is TGTGCCAGCAGCTTGAGGGCTAGCGGGGGCAGTAGCACAGATACGCAGTATTTT.

The chain has TRBV4-2 and TRBJ1-2; 7 nucleotides line up with TRBD1. The ends lost 2 bases at V and 13 bases at J; junction bases unmatched: 13. The V gene's germline CDR1 is LGHNA and CDR2 YNFKEQ. The CDR3 covers 14 residues. DNA of the CDR3: TGTGCCAGCAGCCAACTCCGGACAGGTGATGTCGCCACCTTC. It specifies CASSQLRTGDVATF.

This clone was seen only once. The chain recombines TRBV11-2 with TRBJ2-1; 12 bases align to TRBD2. There are 16 residues in the CDR3. V shed 5 bases and J 5 bases; nucleotides not matched to a gene: 7. Germline assignment: CDR1 SGHAT and CDR2 FQNNGV. DNA of the CDR3: TGTGCCAGCAGCCCGAGGACTAGCGGGGTTGACAATGAGCAGTTCTTC. Amino acids: CASSPRTSGVDNEQFF.

This chain connects TRBV5-1 to TRBJ2-2, with D perhaps TRBD2 (6 bases). Trimming removed 3 bases from V and 2 bases from J, with 17 bases in between. CDR3 length equals 17 residues. Germline values: CDR1 SGHRS, CDR2 YFSETQ. CDR3 protein: CASSSGTGTSNTGELFF. The CDR3 coding sequence is TGCGCCAGCAGCTCAGGCACCGGGACTTCTAACACCGGGGAGCTGTTTTTT.

This clone has only a few counts. V usage is TRBV5-6 and J usage is TRBJ1-4, with D perhaps matching TRBD1 (6 bases). Trimming removed 4 bases from V and 7 bases from J, with 11 bases in between. CDR3 length: 13 residues. Germline CDR1 reads SGHDT; CDR2 reads YYEEEE. The CDR3, as DNA: TGTGCCAGCAGCCACGGACAGACTGAAAAACTGTTTTTT. Residues: CASSHGQTEKLFF.

This chain connects TRBV19 to TRBJ2-1; 10 bases are a match to TRBD1. Germline values: CDR1 LNHDA, CDR2 SQIVND (reference sequence). The CDR3 has 18 amino acids. V trimming: 7 bases; J trimming: 3 bases; junction bases outside the gene matches: 15. CDR3 protein: CASTVYSPGTGDYNEQFF. In nucleotides, the CDR3 is TGTGCCAGTACCGTTTACTCCCCCGGGACAGGGGACTACAATGAGCAGTTCTTC.

This clone was seen ten or more times. The rearrangement joins TRBV19 to TRBJ1-1; tentative D call: TRBD1 (5 bases). The CDR3 covers 14 residues. V lost 4 bases, J lost 8 bases, and 17 bases lay in between. Germline-derived CDR1 and CDR2 are LNHDA and SQIVND (reference sequence). CDR3: CASSNSPGLSEAFF. CDR3 in DNA: TGTGCCAGTAGTAATAGCCCGGGACTCTCGGAAGCTTTCTTT.

This clone was detected only a few times. The chain has TRBV28 and TRBJ2-7; D perhaps matches TRBD1 (6 bases). CDR1 is MDHEN, CDR2 SYDVKM, per germline. V shed 6 bases and J shed 5 bases, with 17 bases lying between them. This CDR3 comprises 14 residues. CDR3 loop: CASSTIQGYNEQYF. CDR3 nucleotides: TGTGCCAGCAGCACAATCCAGGGGTACAACGAGCAGTACTTC.

The chain uses TRBV11-1 and TRBJ2-4, with a tentative D call TRBD1 (6 bases). CDR3 size: 15 residues. Per germline, CDR1 SGHAT and CDR2 FQDESV (reference sequence). V was clipped by 6 bases and J by 3 bases, with 15 bases between them. The CDR3, as DNA: TGTGCCAGCAGTCTACAGGGAAAGGGCAAAAACATTCAGTACTTC. It codes for CASSLQGKGKNIQYF.

The gene calls are TRBV27 and TRBJ2-3; TRBD2 matches at 12 bases. The CDR3 has 15 residues. Germline values: CDR1 MNHEY, CDR2 SMNVEV (reference sequence). The V gene end was trimmed by 3 bases and the J gene end by 8 bases; junction bases not matched to a gene: 6. The CDR3 sequence is CASSFGASGRGTQYF. CDR3 DNA sequence: TGTGCCAGCAGTTTCGGGGCTAGCGGGAGGGGTACGCAGTATTTT.

The chain employs TRBV10-3 and TRBJ1-1; D is unresolved. V was shortened by 0 bases and J by 8 bases, with 7 bases between the two germline ends. CDR3 size: 12 residues. Germline V gene data show CDR1 as ENHRY and CDR2 as SYGVKD. CDR3 coding DNA: TGTGCCATCAGTGAGTCATTACTGGAAGCTTTCTTT. Translation gives CAISESLLEAFF.

The DNA of the CDR3 is TGTGCCAGCAGCTTGGGAAAGACAGGGGGCGGGGAGCAGTACTTC. This encodes CASSLGKTGGGEQYF. This chain links TRBV5-6 with TRBJ2-7; 10 bases are shared with TRBD1. The germline V gene encodes CDR1 SGHDT and CDR2 YYEEEE. CDR3 length: 15 residues. Germline trimming cut 0 bases from V and 7 bases from J; bases unmatched to any gene: 7.

V and J are TRBV6-1 and TRBJ2-3, with TRBD2 identical over 7 bases. The CDR3 length is 16 residues. V was pared by 4 bases and J by 4 bases, with 11 bases of the junction left unmatched. Germline V lookup: CDR1 MNHNS, CDR2 SASEGT. The CDR3 DNA is TGTGCCAGCAGTGGACTGGGGGGGATCAGGTCAGATACGCAGTATTTT. It is translated as CASSGLGGIRSDTQYF.